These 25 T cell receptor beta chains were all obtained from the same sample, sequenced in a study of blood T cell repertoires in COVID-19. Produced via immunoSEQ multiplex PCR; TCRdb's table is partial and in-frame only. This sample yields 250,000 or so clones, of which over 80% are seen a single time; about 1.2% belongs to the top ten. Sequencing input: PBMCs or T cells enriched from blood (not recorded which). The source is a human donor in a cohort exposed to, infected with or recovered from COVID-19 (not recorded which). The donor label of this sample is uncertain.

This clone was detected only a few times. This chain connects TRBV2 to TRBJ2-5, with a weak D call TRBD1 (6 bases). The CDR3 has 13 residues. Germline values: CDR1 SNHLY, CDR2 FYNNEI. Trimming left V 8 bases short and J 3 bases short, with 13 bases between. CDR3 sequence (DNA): TGTGCCAGCGCCCCGGCAGGGGAAGAGACCCAGTACTTC. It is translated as CASAPAGEETQYF.

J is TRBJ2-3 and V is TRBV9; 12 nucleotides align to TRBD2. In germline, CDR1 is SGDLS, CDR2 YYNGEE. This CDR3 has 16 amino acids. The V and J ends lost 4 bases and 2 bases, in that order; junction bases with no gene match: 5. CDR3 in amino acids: CASSTTSGGTTDTQYF. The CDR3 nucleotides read TGTGCCAGCAGCACTACTAGCGGGGGGACCACAGATACGCAGTATTTT.

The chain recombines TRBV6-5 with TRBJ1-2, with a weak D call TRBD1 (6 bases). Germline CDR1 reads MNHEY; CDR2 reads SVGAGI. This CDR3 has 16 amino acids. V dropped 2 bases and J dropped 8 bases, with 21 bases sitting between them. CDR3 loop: CASSYPGQHVARGYTF. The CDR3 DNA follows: TGTGCCAGCAGTTACCCTGGACAGCATGTGGCTAGGGGCTACACCTTC.

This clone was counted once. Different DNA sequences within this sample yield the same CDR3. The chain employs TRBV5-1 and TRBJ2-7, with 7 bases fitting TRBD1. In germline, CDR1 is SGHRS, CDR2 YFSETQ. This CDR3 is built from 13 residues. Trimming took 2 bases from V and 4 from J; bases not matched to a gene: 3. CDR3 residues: CASSFRGQYEQYF. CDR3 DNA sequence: TGCGCCAGCAGCTTTAGGGGGCAATACGAGCAGTACTTC.

CDR3 nucleotides: TGTGCCAGCAGTCTCATGCCGGCTGAAGCTTTCTTT. Residues: CASSLMPAEAFF. The V and J genes are TRBV12-3 or TRBV12-4 and TRBJ1-1; D is unclear. The CDR3 has 12 residues. V dropped 5 bases and J dropped 6 bases, with 10 bases sitting between them.

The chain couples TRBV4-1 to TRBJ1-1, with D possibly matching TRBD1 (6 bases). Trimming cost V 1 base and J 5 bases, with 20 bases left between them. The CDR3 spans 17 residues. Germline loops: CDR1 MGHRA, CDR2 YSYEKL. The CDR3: CASSQAALGGLKTEAFF. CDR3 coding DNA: TGCGCCAGCAGCCAAGCCGCCTTGGGGGGGCTTAAAACTGAAGCTTTCTTT.

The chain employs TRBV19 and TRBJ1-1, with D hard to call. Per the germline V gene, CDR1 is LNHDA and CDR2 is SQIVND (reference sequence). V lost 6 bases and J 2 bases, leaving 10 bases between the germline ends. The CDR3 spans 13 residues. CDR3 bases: TGTGCCAGTAGCCCGGGAGAAAACACTGAAGCTTTCTTT. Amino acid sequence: CASSPGENTEAFF. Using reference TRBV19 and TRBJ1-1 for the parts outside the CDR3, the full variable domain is DGGITQSPKYLFRKEGQNVTLSCEQNLNHDAMYWYRQDPGQGLRLIYYSQIVNDFQKGDIAEGYSVSREKKESFPLTVTSAQKNPTAFYLCASSPGENTEAFFGQGTRLTVV.

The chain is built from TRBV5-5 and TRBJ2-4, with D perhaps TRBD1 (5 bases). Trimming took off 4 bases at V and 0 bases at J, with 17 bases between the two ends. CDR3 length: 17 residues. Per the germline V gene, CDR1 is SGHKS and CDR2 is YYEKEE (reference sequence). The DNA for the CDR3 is TGTGCCAGCAGCGAAGGACATTCAGGCGAAGCCAAAAACATTCAGTACTTC. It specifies CASSEGHSGEAKNIQYF.

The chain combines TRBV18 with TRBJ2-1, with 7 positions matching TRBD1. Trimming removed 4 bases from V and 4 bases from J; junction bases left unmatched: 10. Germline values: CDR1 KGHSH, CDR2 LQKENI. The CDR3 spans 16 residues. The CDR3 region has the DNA TGTGCCAGCTCACTTACTCAACTGACAGGGTACAATGAGCAGTTCTTC. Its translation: CASSLTQLTGYNEQFF.

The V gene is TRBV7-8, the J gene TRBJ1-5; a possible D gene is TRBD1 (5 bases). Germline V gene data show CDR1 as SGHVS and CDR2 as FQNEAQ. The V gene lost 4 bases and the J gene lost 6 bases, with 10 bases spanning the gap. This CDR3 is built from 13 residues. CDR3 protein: CASSYPGLQPQHF. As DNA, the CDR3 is TGTGCCAGCAGCTATCCAGGGCTTCAGCCCCAGCATTTT.

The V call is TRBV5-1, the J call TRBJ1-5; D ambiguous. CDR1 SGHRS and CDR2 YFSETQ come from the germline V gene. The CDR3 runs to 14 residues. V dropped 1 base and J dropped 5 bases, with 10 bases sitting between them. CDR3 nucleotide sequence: TGCGCCAGCAGCTTGCGGCCAGCGGATCAGCCCCAGCATTTT. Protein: CASSLRPADQPQHF.

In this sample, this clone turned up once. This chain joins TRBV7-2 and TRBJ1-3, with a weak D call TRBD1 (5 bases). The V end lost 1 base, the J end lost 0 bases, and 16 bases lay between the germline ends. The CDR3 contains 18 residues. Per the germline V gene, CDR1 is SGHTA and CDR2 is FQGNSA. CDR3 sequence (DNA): TGTGCCAGCAGCTTAGACAGGCGTCCCGGGCCCTCTGGAAACACCATATATTTT. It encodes CASSLDRRPGPSGNTIYF. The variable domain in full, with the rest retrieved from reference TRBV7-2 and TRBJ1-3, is GAGVSQSPSNKVTEKGKDVELRCDPISGHTALYWYRQSLGQGLEFLIYFQGNSAPDKSGLPSDRFSAERTGGSVSTLTIQRTQQEDSAVYLCASSLDRRPGPSGNTIYFGEGSWLTVV.

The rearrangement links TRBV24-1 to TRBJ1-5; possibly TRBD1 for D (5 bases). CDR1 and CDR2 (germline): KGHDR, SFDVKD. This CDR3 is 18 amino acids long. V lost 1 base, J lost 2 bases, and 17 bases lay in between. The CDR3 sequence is CATSDFISQGGGNQPQHF. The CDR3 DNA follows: TGTGCCACCAGTGATTTTATTTCGCAGGGCGGTGGCAATCAGCCCCAGCATTTT.

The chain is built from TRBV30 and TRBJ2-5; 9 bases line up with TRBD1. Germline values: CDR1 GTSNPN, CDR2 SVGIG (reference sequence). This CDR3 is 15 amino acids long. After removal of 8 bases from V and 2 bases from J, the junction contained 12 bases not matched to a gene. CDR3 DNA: TGTGCCGGGAACCCGGGACAGGGAATACAAGAGACCCAGTACTTC. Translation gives CAGNPGQGIQETQYF.

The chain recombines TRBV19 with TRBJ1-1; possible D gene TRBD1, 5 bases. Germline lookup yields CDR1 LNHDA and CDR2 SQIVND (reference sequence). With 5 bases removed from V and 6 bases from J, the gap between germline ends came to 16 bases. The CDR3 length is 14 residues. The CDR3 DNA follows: TGTGCCAGTAGTTTAGGCACAGGAGGGGCTGAAGCTTTCTTT. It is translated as CASSLGTGGAEAFF.

CDR3 nucleotide sequence: TGTGCCAGCAGCCAACCCCTTCGGGGACAGCTCTATGGCTACACCTTC. It translates to CASSQPLRGQLYGYTF. The chain employs TRBV4-2 and TRBJ1-2, with 7 bases lining up with TRBD1. This CDR3 comprises 16 residues. CDR1 and CDR2 from the germline V gene are LGHNA and YNFKEQ. V gave up 2 bases and J gave up 4 bases; unmatched junction bases: 10.

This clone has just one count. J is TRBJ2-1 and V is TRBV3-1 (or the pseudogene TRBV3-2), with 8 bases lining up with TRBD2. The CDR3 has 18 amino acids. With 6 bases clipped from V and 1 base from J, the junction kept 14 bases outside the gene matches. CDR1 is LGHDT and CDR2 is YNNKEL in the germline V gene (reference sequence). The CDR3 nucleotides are TGTGCCAGCAGGCCAAGAAGTAGCGGGACAATTTCCTACAATGAGCAGTTCTTC. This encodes CASRPRSSGTISYNEQFF.

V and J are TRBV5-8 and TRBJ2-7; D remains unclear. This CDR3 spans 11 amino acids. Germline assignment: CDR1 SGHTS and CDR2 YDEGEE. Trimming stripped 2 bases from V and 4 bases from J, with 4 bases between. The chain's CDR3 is CASSFFYEQYF. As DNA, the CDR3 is TGTGCCAGCAGCTTCTTTTACGAGCAGTACTTC.

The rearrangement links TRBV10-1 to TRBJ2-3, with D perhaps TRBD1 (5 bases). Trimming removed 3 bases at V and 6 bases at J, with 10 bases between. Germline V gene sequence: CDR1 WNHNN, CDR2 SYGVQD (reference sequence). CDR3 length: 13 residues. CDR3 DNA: TGCGCCAGCAGTGACAAGGGGATGGATACGCAGTATTTT. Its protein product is CASSDKGMDTQYF.

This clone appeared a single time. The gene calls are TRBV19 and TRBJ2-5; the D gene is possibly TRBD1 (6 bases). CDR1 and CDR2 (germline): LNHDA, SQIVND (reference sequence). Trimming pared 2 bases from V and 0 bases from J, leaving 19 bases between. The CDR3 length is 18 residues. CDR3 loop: CASSINQARDINQETQYF. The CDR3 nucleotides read TGTGCCAGTAGTATAAACCAAGCCCGGGACATAAACCAAGAGACCCAGTACTTC. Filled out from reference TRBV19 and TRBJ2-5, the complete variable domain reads DGGITQSPKYLFRKEGQNVTLSCEQNLNHDAMYWYRQDPGQGLRLIYYSQIVNDFQKGDIAEGYSVSREKKESFPLTVTSAQKNPTAFYLCASSINQARDINQETQYFGPGTRLLVL.

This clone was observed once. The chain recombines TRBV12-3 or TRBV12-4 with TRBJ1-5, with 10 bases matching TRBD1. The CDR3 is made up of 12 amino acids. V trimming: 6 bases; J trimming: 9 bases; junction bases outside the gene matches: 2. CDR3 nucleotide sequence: TGTGCCAGCAGGACAGGGGGCTTGCCCCAGCATTTT. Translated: CASRTGGLPQHF.

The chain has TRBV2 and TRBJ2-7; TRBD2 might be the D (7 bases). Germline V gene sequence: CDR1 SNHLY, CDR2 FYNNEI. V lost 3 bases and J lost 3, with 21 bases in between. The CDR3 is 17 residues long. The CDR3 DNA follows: TGTGCCAGCAGTGAGATGGGAGGGGGGGCGAGCGGCTACGAGCAGTACTTC. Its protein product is CASSEMGGGASGYEQYF. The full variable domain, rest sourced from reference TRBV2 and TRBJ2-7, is EPEVTQTPSHQVTQMGQEVILRCVPISNHLYFYWYRQILGQKVEFLVSFYNNEISEKSEIFDDQFSVERPDGSNFTLKIRSTKLEDSAMYFCASSEMGGGASGYEQYFGPGTRLTVT.

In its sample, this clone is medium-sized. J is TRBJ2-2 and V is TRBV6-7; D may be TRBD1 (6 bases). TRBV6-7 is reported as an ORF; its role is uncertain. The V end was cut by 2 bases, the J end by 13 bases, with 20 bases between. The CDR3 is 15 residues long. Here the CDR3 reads CASSYPSTGTYRLFF. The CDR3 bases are TGTGCCAGCAGTTACCCTTCTACAGGGACCTATCGGCTGTTTTTT.

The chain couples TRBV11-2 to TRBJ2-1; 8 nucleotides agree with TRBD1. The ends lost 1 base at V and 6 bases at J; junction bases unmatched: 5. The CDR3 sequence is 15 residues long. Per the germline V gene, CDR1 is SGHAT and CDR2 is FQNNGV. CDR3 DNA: TGTGCCAGCAGCTTAGGTGTCAGGGGGCGCAATGAGCAGTTCTTC. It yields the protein CASSLGVRGRNEQFF.

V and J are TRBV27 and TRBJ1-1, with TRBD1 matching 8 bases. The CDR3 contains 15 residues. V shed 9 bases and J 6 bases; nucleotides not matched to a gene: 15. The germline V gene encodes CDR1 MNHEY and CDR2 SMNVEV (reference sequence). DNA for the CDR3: TGTGCCAGTTTTGCCCCTTCAGGGGGCGAGGCTGAAGCTTTCTTT. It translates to CASFAPSGGEAEAFF.